These 10 T cell receptor beta chains were sequenced from one sample in a study of technical replicates of blood from several donors. The data were produced by immunoSEQ multiplex PCR, yet TCRdb's version contains in-frame clones alone and is incomplete. This sample has around 70,000 clones, with approximately 96% found just once. The sample taken for sequencing was T cells isolated from PBMCs. Receptors originate from a human donor in good health.

The rearrangement joins TRBV9 to TRBJ2-7; 11 bases fit TRBD2. Losses at the gene ends were 4 bases for V and 2 bases for J; bases not matched to a gene: 5. CDR3 length: 15 residues. In germline, CDR1 is SGDLS, CDR2 YYNGEE. This CDR3 is CASSSRLAGPYEQYF. The CDR3 DNA is TGTGCCAGCAGCTCAAGACTAGCGGGACCCTACGAGCAGTACTTC.

The V gene is TRBV27, the J gene TRBJ2-6, with 7 bases aligning to TRBD1. Per the germline V gene, CDR1 is MNHEY and CDR2 is SMNVEV (reference sequence). V lost 8 bases, J lost 7 bases, and 11 bases stayed unmatched. The CDR3 runs 15 residues. The CDR3 reads CASFPGQGVANVLTF. The DNA for the CDR3 is TGTGCCAGCTTCCCGGGGCAGGGGGTAGCCAACGTCCTGACTTTC.

The chain employs TRBV19 and TRBJ1-1; D unclear. Germline assignment: CDR1 LNHDA and CDR2 SQIVND (reference sequence). The CDR3 loop spans 12 amino acids. V was cut by 3 bases and J by 3 bases, with 5 bases left in between. CDR3 in amino acids: CASSISDTEAFF. DNA for the CDR3: TGTGCCAGTAGTATCTCAGACACTGAAGCTTTCTTT.

V usage is TRBV19 and J usage is TRBJ1-3, with D perhaps matching TRBD1 (6 bases). The germline V and J ends were trimmed by 3 bases and 8 bases, with 11 bases remaining between them. The CDR3 extends over 13 amino acids. Germline CDR1 LNHDA, CDR2 SQIVND (reference sequence). CDR3 sequence: CASSISRGDTIYF. The CDR3 DNA is TGTGCCAGTAGTATTTCCAGGGGAGACACCATATATTTT.

The chain joins TRBV6-1 to TRBJ1-1; TRBD1 matches at 9 bases. The CDR3 spans 14 residues. CDR1 MNHNS and CDR2 SASEGT come from the germline V gene. J was trimmed by 1 base and V by 6 bases; bases with no gene match: 3. For the CDR3, the DNA is TGTGCCAGCAGGAGACAGGGGGAGAACACTGAAGCTTTCTTT. It encodes CASRRQGENTEAFF.

This clone was counted a single time. The V gene is TRBV2, the J gene TRBJ2-5; D is undetermined. This CDR3 contains 12 residues. CDR1 is SNHLY, CDR2 FYNNEI, per germline. Deletions cut 6 bases from V and 2 bases from J, with 7 bases between. In nucleotides, the CDR3 is TGTGCCAGCAGGCGGTATCAAGAGACCCAGTACTTC. Translation gives CASRRYQETQYF. Drawing the rest from reference TRBV2 and TRBJ2-5, the complete variable domain is EPEVTQTPSHQVTQMGQEVILRCVPISNHLYFYWYRQILGQKVEFLVSFYNNEISEKSEIFDDQFSVERPDGSNFTLKIRSTKLEDSAMYFCASRRYQETQYFGPGTRLLVL.

The genes are TRBV27 and TRBJ1-5; 12 positions match TRBD1. This CDR3 is 15 amino acids long. V trimming: 4 bases; J trimming: 6 bases; junction bases outside the gene matches: 4. CDR1 is MNHEY, CDR2 SMNVEV, per germline (reference sequence). This chain's CDR3 is CASSSGTGGGQPQHF. CDR3 sequence (DNA): TGTGCCAGCAGTTCCGGGACAGGGGGCGGTCAGCCCCAGCATTTT.

This chain links TRBV28 with TRBJ1-1, with D possibly being TRBD1 (5 bases). Germline V gene data show CDR1 as MDHEN and CDR2 as SYDVKM. This CDR3 has 12 amino acids. V lost 6 bases, J lost 8 bases, and 13 bases lay in between. CDR3 sequence: CASSPPGLEAFF. The CDR3 nucleotides are TGTGCCAGCAGCCCCCCGGGACTGGAAGCTTTCTTT.

The rearrangement joins TRBV7-6 to TRBJ2-5, with 9 bases that match TRBD1. CDR1 SGHVS and CDR2 FNYEAQ come from the germline V gene. The J segment lost 4 bases and the V segment lost 1 base, leaving 10 bases of the junction unmatched. The CDR3 runs to 17 residues. The CDR3 region has the DNA TGTGCCAGCAGCTTAGGGGGGACAGGGAGTCTTTCAGAGACCCAGTACTTC. It encodes CASSLGGTGSLSETQYF. The variable domain in full, completed from reference TRBV7-6 and TRBJ2-5, reads GAGVSQSPRYKVTKRGQDVALRCDPISGHVSLYWYRQALGQGPEFLTYFNYEAQQDKSGLPNDRFSAERPEGSISTLTIQRTEQRDSAMYRCASSLGGTGSLSETQYFGPGTRLLVL.

The chain couples TRBV6-1 to TRBJ2-7; no firm D call. V lost 4 bases to trimming and J lost 3 bases, with 10 bases between them. The CDR3 covers 13 residues. Germline V gene lookup returns CDR1 MNHNS and CDR2 SASEGT. The DNA for the CDR3 is TGTGCCAGCAGTGTTCAGAGGAACTACGAGCAGTACTTC. This sequence encodes CASSVQRNYEQYF.